This T cell receptor (beta chain) comes out of a study of sequential checkpoint blockade in melanoma (dated by TCRdb to between 2018 and 2021). In the study overall: Patients were randomized 1:1 to first-line nivolumab followed by ipilimumab (arm A) or ipilimumab followed by nivolumab (arm B). Both trial sequences were followed by maintenance nivolumab. Summary of the overall study and its limitations: The model for predicting response that combines TCR metrics with mutation burden needs to be validated in larger, independent patient cohorts.

TCRbeta CDR3 regions were immunosequenced from genomic DNA with the immunoSEQ Assay. Prior to high-throughput sequencing, genomic DNA was amplified by bias-controlled multiplex PCR. The study's processing was this. To quantify the absolute abundance of each unique TCRbeta CDR3 region, the sequences were collapsed and filtered. Clonality, defined as 1 minus Pielou's evenness, was calculated using productive rearrangements only. Clones with significantly greater frequencies in on-treatment versus baseline samples were identified using a previously published method. Here the immuneACCESS table is served through TCRdb, limited to in-frame sequences with V and J called. Missing clones are a known gap in these copies; in checked studies unresolved V genes cover under half, and the rest lacks a known reason. That table furnishes V, J and clone size, whereas the DNA furnished D and trimming. A total of 10,000 or so clones appear in this sample, about four fifths of them only once. About 51% of the sample is taken by the ten largest.

Regarding this clone: Its binding antigen is unknown. No much larger clonotype is one base removed from it; base qualities were not supplied.

What the treatment or condition label conveys for this sample: randomized to nivolumab then ipilimumab (arm A) or the reverse (arm B). None of the patients in the trial had previously been given DNA-damaging chemotherapy. On a FACS Aria II flow cytometer, live CD3+CD8+ cells that were negative for CD19 and CD56 were sorted from thawed PBMCs. Samples came from patients with melanoma in CheckMate 064, a randomized, open-label phase II trial of sequential checkpoint blockade. Leukapheresis was used to collect peripheral blood mononuclear cells, which were then purified with Ficoll-Paque and frozen in human serum with roughly 9.8% DMSO. Immediately after sorting, the purity of sorted blood CD3+CD8+ cells was verified to be >95%, after which DNA was extracted. Per the germline V gene, SGHAT is the CDR1 and FQNNGV is the CDR2. The CDR3 runs 13 residues from the cysteine to the phenylalanine. Kept here is only the CDR3 DNA, which spans 39 bases and is read in frame from base 1. The junction carries 10 bases between V and J, which are trimmed by 1 base and 6 bases respectively.

The chain uses TRBV11-2 and TRBJ2-7, with TRBD1 tentatively as D gene (6 bases match). The sample consisted of CD8+ T cells sorted from blood (inferred from file names), taken from a patient given nivolumab and ipilimumab in sequence. This sequence was found in a human donor with melanoma. For the CDR3, the sequence is CASSLGRGGEQYF. The DNA is as follows: TGTGCCAGCAGCTTAGGGCGAGGGGGCGAGCAGTACTTC.